This note documents a single T cell receptor beta chain sequence. This clonotype has at least ten counts. The antigen it binds to is not known. No base quality values were provided; no much bigger clone lies one nucleotide off. The data stem from a study of T-cell reconstitution after alpha-beta-depleted transplantation in children (dated by TCRdb to the mid-2010s). Context from the whole study: Using TCR repertoire profiling, the study quantitatively followed how T-cell immune reconstitution unfolded in children after TCRalphabeta/CD19-depleted allogeneic hematopoietic cell transplantation. The study at large found these results: Hyperexpanded clone frequencies declined over subsequent months; after one year, T-cell counts and TCRbeta diversity were mostly attributed to newly produced T cells. The high TCRbeta diversity at day 60 in some patients was ascribed to recipient T cells and intrathymic progenitors that had survived conditioning. Apparently early alphabetaT-cell count recovery about two months after transplant reportedly relied on only several hundred rapidly expanded clones derived from non-depleted graft cells.

The method behind the library was PCR. Reads for this sample came from an Illumina HiSeq 2500. Molecular barcoding was employed in the preparation of TCR libraries, with unique molecular identifiers being used to normalize TCRbeta repertoire quantification. TCRdb passed the public sequencing reads through fastp at Q25 and MiXCR, retaining productive beta sequences. Identical CDR3 protein sequences are pooled into one entry, listed with their most common genes and DNA. Across this sample there are approximately 500,000 distinct CDR3 sequences, with roughly a tenth seen only once. The ten largest clones take up around 2% of the sample. The treatment or condition label, read with the paper, signifies: allogeneic hematopoietic cell transplantation with graft depleted of TCRalphabeta T cells and CD19 B cells. The children who served as transplant recipients had been given grafts of TCRalphabeta/CD19-depleted allogeneic hematopoietic cells.

The CDR3 has 14 amino acids, counting the end cysteine and phenylalanine. Only CDR3 DNA remains: 42 bases, in frame from the first base. Compared with germline, V lacks 4 bases and J lacks 5 bases; bases without a gene match: 6. According to the germline V gene, CDR1 reads SGHTA and CDR2 reads FQGNSA. The chain uses TRBV7-2 and TRBJ2-5; TRBD2 agrees with 8 junctional bases. The sample in question was PBMCs, obtained before TCRalphabeta/CD19-depleted stem cell transplant. This receptor was taken from a child aged 2 to 15 with inherited bone marrow failure, due to receive a stem cell transplant. At the DNA level, the sequence is TGTGCCAGCAGCTACCAGCGGGAGAGTGAGACCCAGTACTTC. Protein translation: CASSYQRESETQYF.